The present entry profiles one TCR beta chain with its context. As yet, its antigen is unknown. It is likely a read error, because the conserved phenylalanine at the end of the CDR3 is missing. No DNA is shown, since the ends of the CDR3 on it are uncertain; the CDR3 is the one TCRdb lists. The sample originates from a study of cytomegalovirus exposure and HLA in healthy donors. Study conclusions and caveats: An observed cluster of highly shared sequence variants was recorded as a likely sequencing artifact. Later analysis found that TCR beta chains associated with HLA were more clonally expanded than other, equally common chains.

Termini included, the CDR3 measures 15 amino acids. CDR1 SGHDT and CDR2 YYEEEE come from the germline V gene. Amplification used 60 Vbeta primers and 13 Jbeta primers. Libraries were prepared by immunoSEQ multiplex PCR; TCRdb keeps only in-frame clonotypes and omits some of them. The sample holds approximately 160,000 clones; 65% to 80% are singletons and the top ten take around 3%. The clonotype was recovered from a woman in her fifties or sixties in good health and CMV-seropositive. Specimen: PBMCs. This chain links TRBV5-6 with TRBJ1-1; TRBD1, the D gene given by the table, was not confirmed from the DNA. The CDR3 is CASSLGVPGQEVPVL.